This TCR beta chain was captured by sequencing in a study of early T cells in non-severe SARS-CoV-2 infection. Unique molecular identifiers (one per individual cDNA molecule) were attached. TCRdb re-called the 5' RACE reads with MiXCR, one entry per CDR3 protein. The profile shows about 69,000 distinct CDR3 sequences, around a tenth of them singletons. Germline V gives CDR1 MDHEN, CDR2 SYDVKM. Trimming removed 4 bases from V and 3 bases from J; junction bases left unmatched: 12. This CDR3 spans 16 amino acids. General observations from the study: VDJdb matching favored anti-spike CD8 responses, missing private and CD4 specificities.

This clonotype was found many times. The antigen is not known. The sequenced sample consisted of whole blood. The chain recombines TRBV28 with TRBJ2-7; 7 bases agree with TRBD2. The sequence derives from an adult who was a healthcare worker with PCR-confirmed SARS-CoV-2 infection or an uninfected control (not recorded which). In nucleotides, the CDR3 is TGTGCCAGCAGTTCCCCCTCCCAACGGACTAGCTACGAGCAGTACTTC. As protein: CASSSPSQRTSYEQYF.